This T cell receptor beta chain was found in a study of identifying expanded T cells in peripheral blood. Whole-study findings and limits: Over about two and four weeks, about 15 and 18 clones changed, versus approximately 1.2 between replicates. Clone count variance between two-week samples rose with total template count.

Concerning this clone itself: Its antigen remains unknown.

The length of the CDR3 is 17 residues. V dropped 4 bases and J dropped 2; count of bases not matched to a gene: 11. Germline V gives CDR1 SGHTA, CDR2 FQGNSA. Sequenced by immunoSEQ multiplex PCR; TCRdb stores in-frame clones only, minus some. Seen here are 100,000 to 150,000 clones, approximately 86% observed once, and the top ten hold 8% to 9%. V usage is TRBV7-2 and J usage is TRBJ2-7; TRBD2 aligns across 10 bases. The receptor's source is a person aged 18 to 69 in good health. The specimen was blood. CDR3 residues: CASSSAGSSGSTYEQYF. DNA for the CDR3: TGTGCCAGCAGCTCAGCCGGATCTAGCGGGAGCACCTACGAGCAGTACTTC.